These 19 T cell receptor beta chains were sequenced from one sample in a study of blood T cell repertoires in COVID-19. Using immunoSEQ multiplex PCR, the repertoire was profiled, and TCRdb retains in-frame clones only, with some absent. This table has a few hundred thousand clones, approximately 80% appearing once. Sequencing was performed on PBMCs or T cells enriched from blood (not recorded which). The receptors were sampled from a woman aged 55 to 70 who had recovered from COVID-19.

V usage is TRBV7-9 and J usage is TRBJ1-1; TRBD1 is a possible D gene (5 bases). CDR1 and CDR2 (germline): SEHNR, FQNEAQ (reference sequence). Trimming shortened V by 6 bases and J by 1 base, and 15 bases separated the two germline ends. The CDR3 has 15 amino acids. CDR3 DNA sequence: TGTGCCAGCAGAGCACGGGGGGAACAGAACACTGAAGCTTTCTTT. Translated, it gives CASRARGEQNTEAFF.

The rearrangement joins TRBV19 to TRBJ2-2; 8 bases map to TRBD2. Per germline, CDR1 LNHDA and CDR2 SQIVND (reference sequence). Trimming removed 9 bases from V and 0 bases from J; junction bases left unmatched: 6. This CDR3 has 15 residues. The CDR3 sequence is CASQIAGPNTGELFF. In nucleotides, the CDR3 is TGTGCCAGCCAAATAGCGGGACCGAACACCGGGGAGCTGTTTTTT.

This rearrangement joins TRBV30 to TRBJ2-1; TRBD2 matches at 8 bases. This CDR3 is 16 amino acids long. Germline V gives CDR1 GTSNPN, CDR2 SVGIG (reference sequence). V shed 2 bases and J 2 bases; nucleotides not matched to a gene: 8. In nucleotides, the CDR3 is TGTGCCTGGAGTACCCCCAGCGGGAGTCCCTACAATGAGCAGTTCTTC. Translation gives CAWSTPSGSPYNEQFF.

A note on this clone: Other nucleotide sequences from this sample produce the same CDR3. The genes are TRBV18 and TRBJ1-1; TRBD1 agrees at 11 bases. The V and J ends lost 6 bases and 6 bases, in that order; junction bases with no gene match: 3. The CDR3 contains 13 residues. Germline CDR1 KGHSH, CDR2 LQKENI. The CDR3 sequence: CASSPGQGAEAFF. CDR3 in DNA: TGTGCCAGCTCGCCGGGACAGGGGGCTGAAGCTTTCTTT.

The chain links TRBV10-3 to TRBJ1-4; no clear D gene. V was clipped by 10 bases and J by 5 bases, with 14 bases between them. The CDR3 loop spans 13 amino acids. Germline lookup yields CDR1 ENHRY and CDR2 SYGVKD. CDR3 sequence (DNA): TGTGCCAGCGAAGAAAGAGAGAATGAAAAACTGTTTTTT. Translating gives CASEERENEKLFF.

This clone has a handful of counts. The V and J genes are TRBV27 and TRBJ1-5; no reliable D call. V was trimmed by 2 bases and J by 11 bases, leaving 16 bases between them. Germline V CDR1 and CDR2: MNHEY, SMNVEV (reference sequence). This CDR3 has 14 amino acids. The chain's CDR3 is CASSLVVRGVAQHF. As DNA, the CDR3 is TGTGCCAGCAGTTTAGTTGTTCGGGGAGTGGCCCAGCATTTT.

In this sample, this clone turned up a few times. This sequence joins TRBV2 and TRBJ1-5; TRBD1 aligns across 8 bases. This CDR3 is built from 15 residues. Germline CDR1 SNHLY, CDR2 FYNNEI. Trimming cost V 6 bases and J 5 bases; bases outside gene matches: 9. The CDR3 DNA follows: TGTGCCAGCAGCGCAGGGGGCGCAGGGTATCAGCCCCAGCATTTT. This encodes CASSAGGAGYQPQHF.

The V gene is TRBV4-1, the J gene TRBJ2-5; maybe TRBD1 (7 bases). CDR3 size: 14 residues. Germline V gives CDR1 MGHRA, CDR2 YSYEKL. Trimming removed 4 bases from V and 3 bases from J, with 12 bases in between. DNA for the CDR3: TGCGCCAGCAGCCTCGGAGGGACAGAAGAGACCCAGTACTTC. Amino acids: CASSLGGTEETQYF.

The rearrangement uses TRBV11-2 and TRBJ2-5, with D possibly TRBD1 on 6 matching bases. Germline assignment: CDR1 SGHAT and CDR2 FQNNGV. V lost 5 bases, J lost 5 bases, and 21 bases lay in between. The CDR3 length is 16 residues. The CDR3 is CASSGERGNREETQYF. CDR3 DNA: TGTGCCAGCAGCGGGGAACGGGGCAACAGGGAGGAGACCCAGTACTTC.

The chain is built from TRBV10-3 and TRBJ1-6; 9 positions match TRBD1. This CDR3 contains 14 residues. V dropped 6 bases and J dropped 9; count of bases not matched to a gene: 6. Germline V gene sequence: CDR1 ENHRY, CDR2 SYGVKD. The CDR3, as DNA: TGTGCCATCAGAGGGGACAGGGATGGTTCACCCCTCCACTTT. This encodes CAIRGDRDGSPLHF.

Only one count was recorded for this clone. At the DNA level, this CDR3 is encoded by other sequences in the same sample as well. This sequence joins TRBV12-3 or TRBV12-4 and TRBJ1-1; D gene ambiguous. V gave up 3 bases and J gave up 4 bases, with 3 bases separating them. CDR3 length: 11 residues. CDR3 sequence (DNA): TGTGCCAGCAGTTTGCGCACTGAAGCTTTCTTT. Protein product: CASSLRTEAFF.

This chain joins TRBV7-2 and TRBJ2-5; no clear D. With 5 bases removed from V and 2 bases from J, the gap between germline ends came to 9 bases. Germline values: CDR1 SGHTA, CDR2 FQGNSA. This CDR3 has 13 residues. In nucleotides, the CDR3 is TGTGCCAGCAGCATCAGGATTCAAGAGACCCAGTACTTC. It yields the protein CASSIRIQETQYF.

The CDR3 is CATSGGQGSQNEQFF. DNA of the CDR3: TGTGCCACCAGTGGGGGACAGGGATCGCAGAATGAGCAGTTCTTC. This sequence joins TRBV24-1 and TRBJ2-1; 9 nucleotides match TRBD1. V shed 5 bases and J 7 bases; nucleotides not matched to a gene: 8. This CDR3 has 15 amino acids. CDR1 and CDR2 (germline): KGHDR, SFDVKD.

The V call is TRBV29-1, the J call TRBJ1-2; D unresolved. The CDR3 runs to 11 residues. The germline V gene has CDR1 SQVTM and CDR2 ANQGSEA. Between the trimmed V and J ends, which lost 4 bases and 7 bases, there was a span of 10 bases. The CDR3 coding sequence is TGCAGCGTTGCCCCTGAGGGTGGCTACACCTTC. It translates to CSVAPEGGYTF.

This clone came up a few times. The chain carries TRBV10-2 and TRBJ1-1; D is perhaps TRBD1 (5 bases). CDR1 is WSHSY and CDR2 is SAAADI in the germline V gene. The ends were cut back, 7 bases at V and 0 bases at J, with 9 bases in the middle. The CDR3 consists of 13 residues. This chain's CDR3 is CASKQELNTEAFF. The CDR3 DNA reads as TGCGCCAGCAAACAGGAGTTGAACACTGAAGCTTTCTTT.

The CDR3 here is CASSLVRGSYNEQFF. CDR3 sequence (DNA): TGTGCCAGCAGCTTAGTTCGGGGCTCCTACAATGAGCAGTTCTTC. The chain has TRBV7-2 and TRBJ2-1; D may be TRBD2 (5 bases). V was trimmed by 1 base and J by 0 bases, leaving 7 bases between them. Germline values: CDR1 SGHTA, CDR2 FQGNSA. The CDR3 consists of 15 residues.

The chain carries TRBV14 and TRBJ2-7; 11 bases agree with TRBD2. The CDR3 consists of 15 residues. V lost 1 base and J lost 3; bases outside the gene matches: 2. CDR1 SGHDN and CDR2 FVKESK come from the germline V gene. CDR3 in DNA: TGTGCCAGCAGCCAAGGACTAGCGGGGTACTACGAGCAGTACTTC. This translates into CASSQGLAGYYEQYF.

V gene TRBV18 combines with J gene TRBJ2-2; D unresolved. V gave up 3 bases and J gave up 5 bases, with 10 bases separating them. Germline V gene data show CDR1 as KGHSH and CDR2 as LQKENI. The CDR3 has 14 amino acids. The CDR3 DNA sequence: TGTGCCAGCTCACCCGTGACATCGACCGGGGAGCTGTTTTTT. Its translation: CASSPVTSTGELFF.

The sample holds a few counts of this clone. V is TRBV4-1 and J is TRBJ1-6; TRBD1 matches 7 bases. Per the germline V gene, CDR1 is MGHRA and CDR2 is YSYEKL. V lost 0 bases and J lost 0; bases outside the gene matches: 14. There are 21 residues in the CDR3. This CDR3 is CASSQDRTGRGLSSYNSPLHF. For the CDR3, the DNA is TGCGCCAGCAGCCAAGATCGTACAGGCAGGGGGTTAAGCTCCTATAATTCACCCCTCCACTTT.